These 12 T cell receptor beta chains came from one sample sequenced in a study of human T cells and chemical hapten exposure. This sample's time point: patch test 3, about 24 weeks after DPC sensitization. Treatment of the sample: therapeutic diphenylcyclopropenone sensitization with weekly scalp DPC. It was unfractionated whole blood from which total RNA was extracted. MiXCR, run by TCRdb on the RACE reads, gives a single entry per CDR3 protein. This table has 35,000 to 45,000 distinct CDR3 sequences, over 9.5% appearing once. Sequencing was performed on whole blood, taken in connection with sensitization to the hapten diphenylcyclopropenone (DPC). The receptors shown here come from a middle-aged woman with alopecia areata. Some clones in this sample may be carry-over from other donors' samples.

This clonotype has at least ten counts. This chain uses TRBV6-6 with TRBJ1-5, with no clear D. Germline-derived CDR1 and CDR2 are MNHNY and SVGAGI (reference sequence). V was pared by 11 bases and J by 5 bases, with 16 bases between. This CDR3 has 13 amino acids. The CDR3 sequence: CAVGSTFDQPQHF. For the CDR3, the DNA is TGTGCCGTTGGCAGTACATTCGATCAGCCCCAGCATTTT.

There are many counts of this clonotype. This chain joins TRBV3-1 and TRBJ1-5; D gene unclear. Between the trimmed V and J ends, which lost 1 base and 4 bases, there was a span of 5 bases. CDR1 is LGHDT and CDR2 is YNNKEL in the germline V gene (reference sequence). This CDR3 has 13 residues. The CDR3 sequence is CASSQGRNQPQHF. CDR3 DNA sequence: TGTGCCAGCAGCCAAGGCAGGAATCAGCCCCAGCATTTT.

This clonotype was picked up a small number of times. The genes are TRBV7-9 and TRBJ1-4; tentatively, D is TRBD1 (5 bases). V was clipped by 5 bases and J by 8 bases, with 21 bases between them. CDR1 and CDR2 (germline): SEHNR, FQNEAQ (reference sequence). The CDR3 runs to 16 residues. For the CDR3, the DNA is TGTGCCAGCAGCCGGGGCGTCCAGGGCTTGGGAGAAAAACTGTTTTTT. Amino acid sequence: CASSRGVQGLGEKLFF.

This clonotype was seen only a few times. The CDR3 region is CSVNRGSHEQYF. CDR3 coding DNA: TGCAGCGTAAACAGGGGATCCCACGAGCAGTACTTC. The V gene is TRBV29-1, the J gene TRBJ2-7; 7 bases align to TRBD1. This CDR3 is built from 12 residues. J gave up 5 bases and V 6 bases, and 7 bases lay outside the gene matches. In germline, CDR1 is SQVTM, CDR2 ANQGSEA.

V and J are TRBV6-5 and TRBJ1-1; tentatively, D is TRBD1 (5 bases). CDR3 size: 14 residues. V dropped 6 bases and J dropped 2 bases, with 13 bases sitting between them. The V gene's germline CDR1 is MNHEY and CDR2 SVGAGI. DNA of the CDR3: TGTGCCAGCAGCTATCGACAGCCAAACACTGAAGCTTTCTTT. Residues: CASSYRQPNTEAFF.

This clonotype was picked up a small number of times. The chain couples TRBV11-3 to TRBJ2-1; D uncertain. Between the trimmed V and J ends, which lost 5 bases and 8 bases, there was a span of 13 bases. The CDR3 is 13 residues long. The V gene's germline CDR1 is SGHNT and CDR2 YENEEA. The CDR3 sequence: CASSPRDRDEQFF. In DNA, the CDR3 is TGTGCCAGCAGCCCCCGAGACCGGGATGAGCAGTTCTTC.

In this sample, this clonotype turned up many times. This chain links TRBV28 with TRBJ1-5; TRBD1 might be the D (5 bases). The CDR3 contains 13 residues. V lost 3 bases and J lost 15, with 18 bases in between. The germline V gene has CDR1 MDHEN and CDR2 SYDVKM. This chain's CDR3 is CASSFPDTGAGHF. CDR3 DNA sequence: TGTGCCAGCAGTTTCCCAGACACTGGGGCCGGGCATTTT. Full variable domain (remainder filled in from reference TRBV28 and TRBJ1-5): DVKVTQSSRYLVKRTGEKVFLECVQDMDHENMFWYRQDPGLGLRLIYFSYDVKMKEKGDIPEGYSVSREKKERFSLILESASTNQTSMYLCASSFPDTGAGHFGDGTRLSIL.

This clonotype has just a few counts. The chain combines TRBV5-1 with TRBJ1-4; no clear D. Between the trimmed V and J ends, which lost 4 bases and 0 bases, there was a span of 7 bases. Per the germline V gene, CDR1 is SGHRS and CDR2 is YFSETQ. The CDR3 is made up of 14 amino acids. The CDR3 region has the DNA TGCGCCAGCAGCGGTGGGGCAACTAATGAAAAACTGTTTTTT. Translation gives CASSGGATNEKLFF.

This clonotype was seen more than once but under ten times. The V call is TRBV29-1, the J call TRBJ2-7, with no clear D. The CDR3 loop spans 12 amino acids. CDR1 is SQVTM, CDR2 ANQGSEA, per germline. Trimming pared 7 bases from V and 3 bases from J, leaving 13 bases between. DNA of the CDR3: TGCAGCGCACAAAACACGGTCTACGAGCAGTACTTC. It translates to CSAQNTVYEQYF.

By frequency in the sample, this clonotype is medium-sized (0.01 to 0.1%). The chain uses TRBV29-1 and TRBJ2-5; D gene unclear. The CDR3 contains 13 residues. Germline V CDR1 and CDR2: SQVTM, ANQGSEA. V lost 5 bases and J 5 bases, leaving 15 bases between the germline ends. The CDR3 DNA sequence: TGCAGCGTTACGTCCTGGGCTCGGGAGACCCAGTACTTC. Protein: CSVTSWARETQYF.

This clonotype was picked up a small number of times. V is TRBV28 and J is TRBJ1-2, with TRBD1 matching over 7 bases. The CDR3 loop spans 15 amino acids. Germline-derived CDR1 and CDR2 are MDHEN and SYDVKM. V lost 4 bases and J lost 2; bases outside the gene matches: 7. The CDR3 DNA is TGTGCCAGCAGTTCTGCCGGGACAGAGAACTATGGCTACACCTTC. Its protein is CASSSAGTENYGYTF.

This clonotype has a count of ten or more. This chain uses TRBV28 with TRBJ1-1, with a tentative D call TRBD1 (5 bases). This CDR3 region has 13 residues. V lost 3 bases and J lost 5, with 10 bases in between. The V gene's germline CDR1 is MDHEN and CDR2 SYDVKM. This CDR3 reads CASSFSGETEAFF. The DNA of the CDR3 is TGTGCCAGCAGTTTTTCGGGGGAAACTGAAGCTTTCTTT.